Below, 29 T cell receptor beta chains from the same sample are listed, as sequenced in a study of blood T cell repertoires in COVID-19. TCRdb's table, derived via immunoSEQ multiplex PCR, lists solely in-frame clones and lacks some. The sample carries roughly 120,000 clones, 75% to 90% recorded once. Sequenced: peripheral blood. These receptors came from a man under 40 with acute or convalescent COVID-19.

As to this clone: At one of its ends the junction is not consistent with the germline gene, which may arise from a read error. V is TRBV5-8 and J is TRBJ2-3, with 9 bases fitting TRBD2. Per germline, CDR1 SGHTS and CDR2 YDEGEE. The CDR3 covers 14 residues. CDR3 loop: CASNPRGGVGTQYF. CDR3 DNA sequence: TGTGCGAGCAATCCGCGGGGGGGCGTGGGTACGCAGTATTTT.

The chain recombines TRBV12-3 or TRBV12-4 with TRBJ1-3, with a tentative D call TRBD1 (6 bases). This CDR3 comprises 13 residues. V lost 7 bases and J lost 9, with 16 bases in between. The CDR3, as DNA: TGTGCCAGCATTCGGGACACCCTGGGCACCATATATTTT. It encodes CASIRDTLGTIYF.

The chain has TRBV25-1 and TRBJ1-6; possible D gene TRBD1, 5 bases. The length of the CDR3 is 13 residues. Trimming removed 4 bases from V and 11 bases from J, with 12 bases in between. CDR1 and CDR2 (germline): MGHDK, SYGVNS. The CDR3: CASSGSRGTPLHF. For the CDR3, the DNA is TGTGCCAGCAGTGGTAGTAGGGGTACACCCCTCCACTTT.

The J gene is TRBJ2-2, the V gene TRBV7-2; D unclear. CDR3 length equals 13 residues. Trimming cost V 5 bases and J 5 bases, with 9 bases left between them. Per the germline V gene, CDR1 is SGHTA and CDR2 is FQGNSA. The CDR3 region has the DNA TGTGCCAGCAGCCCCATGAGGACCGGGGAGCTGTTTTTT. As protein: CASSPMRTGELFF.

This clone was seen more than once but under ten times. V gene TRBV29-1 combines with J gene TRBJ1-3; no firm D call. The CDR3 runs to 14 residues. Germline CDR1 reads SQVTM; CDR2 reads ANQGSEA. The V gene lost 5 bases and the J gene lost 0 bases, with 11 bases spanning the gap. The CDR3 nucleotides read TGCAGCGTTAAAGCTACCCACTCTGGAAACACCATATATTTT. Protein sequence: CSVKATHSGNTIYF.

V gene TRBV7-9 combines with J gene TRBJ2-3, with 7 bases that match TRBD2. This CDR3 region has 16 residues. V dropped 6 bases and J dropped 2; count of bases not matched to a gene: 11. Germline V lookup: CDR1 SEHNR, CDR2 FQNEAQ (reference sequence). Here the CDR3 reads CASSRPAGSPTDTQYF. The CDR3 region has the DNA TGTGCCAGCAGTCGACCAGCGGGGAGCCCCACAGATACGCAGTATTTT.

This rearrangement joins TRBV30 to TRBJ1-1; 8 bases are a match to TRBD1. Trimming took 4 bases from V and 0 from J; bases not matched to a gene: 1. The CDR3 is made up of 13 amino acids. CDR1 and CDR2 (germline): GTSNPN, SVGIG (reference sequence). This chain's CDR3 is CAWTGGLNTEAFF. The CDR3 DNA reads TGTGCCTGGACAGGGGGCTTGAACACTGAAGCTTTCTTT.

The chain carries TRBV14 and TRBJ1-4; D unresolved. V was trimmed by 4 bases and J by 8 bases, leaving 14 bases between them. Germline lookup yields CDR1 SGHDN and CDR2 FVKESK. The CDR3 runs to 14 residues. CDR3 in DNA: TGTGCCAGCAGCCTGACACCGCAAGAGGAAAAACTGTTTTTT. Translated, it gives CASSLTPQEEKLFF.

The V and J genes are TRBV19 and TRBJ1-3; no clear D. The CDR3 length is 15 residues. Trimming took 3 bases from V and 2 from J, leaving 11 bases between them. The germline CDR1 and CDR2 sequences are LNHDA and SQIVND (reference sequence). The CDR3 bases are TGTGCCAGTAGTATTTACGGACTGGCTGGAAACACCATATATTTT. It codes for CASSIYGLAGNTIYF.

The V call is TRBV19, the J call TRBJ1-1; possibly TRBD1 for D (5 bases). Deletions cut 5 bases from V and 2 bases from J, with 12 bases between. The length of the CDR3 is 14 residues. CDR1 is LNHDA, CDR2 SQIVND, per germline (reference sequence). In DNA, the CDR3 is TGTGCCAGTAGTCCGCGGGACCGTAACACTGAAGCTTTCTTT. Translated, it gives CASSPRDRNTEAFF. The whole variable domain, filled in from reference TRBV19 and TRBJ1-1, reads DGGITQSPKYLFRKEGQNVTLSCEQNLNHDAMYWYRQDPGQGLRLIYYSQIVNDFQKGDIAEGYSVSREKKESFPLTVTSAQKNPTAFYLCASSPRDRNTEAFFGQGTRLTVV.

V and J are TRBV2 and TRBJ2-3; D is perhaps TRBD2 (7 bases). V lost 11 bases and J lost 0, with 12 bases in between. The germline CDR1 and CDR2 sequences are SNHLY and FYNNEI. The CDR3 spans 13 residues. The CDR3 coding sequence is TGTGCCCTGGAGGGGGGGAGCACAGATACGCAGTATTTT. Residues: CALEGGSTDTQYF.

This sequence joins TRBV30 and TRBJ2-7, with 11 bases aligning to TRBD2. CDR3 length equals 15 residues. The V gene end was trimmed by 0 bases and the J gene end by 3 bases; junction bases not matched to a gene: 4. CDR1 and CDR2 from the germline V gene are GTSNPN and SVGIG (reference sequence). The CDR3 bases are TGTGCCTGGAGTGTACGACTAGCGGGGCTCTACGAGCAGTACTTC. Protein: CAWSVRLAGLYEQYF.

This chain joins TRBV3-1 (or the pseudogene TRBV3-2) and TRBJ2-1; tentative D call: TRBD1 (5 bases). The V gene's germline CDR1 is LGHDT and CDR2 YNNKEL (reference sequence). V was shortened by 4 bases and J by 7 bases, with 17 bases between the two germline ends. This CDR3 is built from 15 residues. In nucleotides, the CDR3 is TGTGCCAGCAGCCCTCGCACAGGCCGCGGAAATGAGCAGTTCTTC. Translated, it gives CASSPRTGRGNEQFF.

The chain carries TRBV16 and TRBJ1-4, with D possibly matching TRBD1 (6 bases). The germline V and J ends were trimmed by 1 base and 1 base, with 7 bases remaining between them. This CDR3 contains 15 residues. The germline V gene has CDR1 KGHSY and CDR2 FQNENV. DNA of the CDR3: TGTGCCAGCAGCCAATTACAGGGAACTAATGAAAAACTGTTTTTT. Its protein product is CASSQLQGTNEKLFF.

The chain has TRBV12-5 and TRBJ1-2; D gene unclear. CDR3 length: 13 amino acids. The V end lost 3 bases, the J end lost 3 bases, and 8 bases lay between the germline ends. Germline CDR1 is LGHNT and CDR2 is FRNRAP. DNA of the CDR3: TGTGCTAGTGGTTTCGCCGGGTACTATGGCTACACCTTC. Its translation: CASGFAGYYGYTF.

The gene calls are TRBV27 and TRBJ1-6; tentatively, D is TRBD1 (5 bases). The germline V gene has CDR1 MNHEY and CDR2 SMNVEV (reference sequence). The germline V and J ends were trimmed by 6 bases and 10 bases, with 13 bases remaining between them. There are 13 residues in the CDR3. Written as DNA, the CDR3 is TGTGCCAGCAGGGGGGGATCGGGATCACCCCTCCACTTT. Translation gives CASRGGSGSPLHF.

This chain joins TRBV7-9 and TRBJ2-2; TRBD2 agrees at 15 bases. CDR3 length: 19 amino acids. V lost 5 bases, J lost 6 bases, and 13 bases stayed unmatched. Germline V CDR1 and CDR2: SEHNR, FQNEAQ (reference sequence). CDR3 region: CASSHRTSGGAIGPGELFF. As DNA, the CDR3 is TGTGCCAGCAGCCACAGGACTAGCGGGGGGGCCATAGGTCCCGGGGAGCTGTTTTTT.

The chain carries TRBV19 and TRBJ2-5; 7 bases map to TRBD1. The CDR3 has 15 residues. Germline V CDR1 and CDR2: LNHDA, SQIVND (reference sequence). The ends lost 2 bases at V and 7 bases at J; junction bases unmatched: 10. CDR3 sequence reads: CASSITNRGVGTQYF. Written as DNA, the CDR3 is TGTGCCAGTAGTATAACAAACAGGGGCGTAGGGACCCAGTACTTC.

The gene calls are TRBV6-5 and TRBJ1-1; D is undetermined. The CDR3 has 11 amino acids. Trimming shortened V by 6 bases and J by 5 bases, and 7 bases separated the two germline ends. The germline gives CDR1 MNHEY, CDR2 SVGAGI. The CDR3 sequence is CASRTVTEAFF. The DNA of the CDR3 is TGTGCCAGCAGAACGGTGACTGAAGCTTTCTTT.

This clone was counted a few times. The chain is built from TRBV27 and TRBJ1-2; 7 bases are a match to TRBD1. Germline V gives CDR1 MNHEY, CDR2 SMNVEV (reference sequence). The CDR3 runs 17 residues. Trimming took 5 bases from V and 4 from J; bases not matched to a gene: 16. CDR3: CASSREPGTATTYGYTF. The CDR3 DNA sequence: TGTGCCAGCAGTCGCGAACCTGGGACAGCGACTACCTATGGCTACACCTTC.

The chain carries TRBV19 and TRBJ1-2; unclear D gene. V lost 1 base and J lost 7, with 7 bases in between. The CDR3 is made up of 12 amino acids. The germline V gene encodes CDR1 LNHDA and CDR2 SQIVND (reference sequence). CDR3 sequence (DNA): TGTGCCAGTAGTATAGGAGGATCTGGCTACACCTTC. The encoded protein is CASSIGGSGYTF.

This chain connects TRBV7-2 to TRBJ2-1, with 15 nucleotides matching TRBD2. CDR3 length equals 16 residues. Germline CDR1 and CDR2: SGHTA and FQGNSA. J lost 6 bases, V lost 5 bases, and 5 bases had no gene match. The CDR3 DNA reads TGTGCCAGCAGCCGGACTAGCGGGGGGGCGGGCAATGAGCAGTTCTTC. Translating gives CASSRTSGGAGNEQFF. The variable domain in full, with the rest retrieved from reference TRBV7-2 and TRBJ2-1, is GAGVSQSPSNKVTEKGKDVELRCDPISGHTALYWYRQSLGQGLEFLIYFQGNSAPDKSGLPSDRFSAERTGGSVSTLTIQRTQQEDSAVYLCASSRTSGGAGNEQFFGPGTRLTVL.

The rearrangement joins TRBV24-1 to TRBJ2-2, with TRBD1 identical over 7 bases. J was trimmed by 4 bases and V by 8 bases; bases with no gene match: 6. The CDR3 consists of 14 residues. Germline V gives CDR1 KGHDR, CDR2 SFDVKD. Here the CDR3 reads CATMGTASTGELFF. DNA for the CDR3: TGTGCCACCATGGGGACAGCTAGCACCGGGGAGCTGTTTTTT.

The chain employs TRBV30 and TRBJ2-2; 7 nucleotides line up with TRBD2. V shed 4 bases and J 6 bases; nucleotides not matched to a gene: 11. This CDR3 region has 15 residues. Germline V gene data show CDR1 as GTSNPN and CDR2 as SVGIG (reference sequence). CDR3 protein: CAWIRTSRLPGELFF. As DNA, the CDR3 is TGTGCCTGGATCAGGACTAGTCGTCTTCCCGGGGAGCTGTTTTTT.

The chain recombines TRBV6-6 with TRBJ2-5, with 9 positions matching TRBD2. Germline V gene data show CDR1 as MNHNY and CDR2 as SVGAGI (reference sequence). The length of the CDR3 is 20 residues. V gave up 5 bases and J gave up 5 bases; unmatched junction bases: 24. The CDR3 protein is CASSQRGVAGVLSAMETQYF. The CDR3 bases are TGTGCCAGCAGTCAAAGGGGGGTAGCGGGAGTGCTTTCGGCGATGGAGACCCAGTACTTC.

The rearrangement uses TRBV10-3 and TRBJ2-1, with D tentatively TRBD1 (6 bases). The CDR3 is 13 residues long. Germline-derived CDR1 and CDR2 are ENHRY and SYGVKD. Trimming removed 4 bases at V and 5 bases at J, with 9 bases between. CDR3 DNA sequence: TGTGCCATCAGTGCTGGACAGAACAATGAGCAGTTCTTC. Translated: CAISAGQNNEQFF.

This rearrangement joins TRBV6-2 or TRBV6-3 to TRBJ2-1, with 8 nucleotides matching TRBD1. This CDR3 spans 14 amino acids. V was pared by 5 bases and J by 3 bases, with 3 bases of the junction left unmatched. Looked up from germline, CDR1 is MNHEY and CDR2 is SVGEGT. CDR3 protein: CASSRGQDYNEQFF. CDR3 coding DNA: TGTGCCAGCAGTAGGGGACAGGACTACAATGAGCAGTTCTTC.

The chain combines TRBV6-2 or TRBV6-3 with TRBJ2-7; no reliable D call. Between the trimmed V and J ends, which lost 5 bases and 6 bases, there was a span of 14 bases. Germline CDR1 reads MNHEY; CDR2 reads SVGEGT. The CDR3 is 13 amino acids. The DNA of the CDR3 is TGTGCCAGCAGTCCCGGAGACTTTGGCGAGCAGTACTTC. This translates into CASSPGDFGEQYF.

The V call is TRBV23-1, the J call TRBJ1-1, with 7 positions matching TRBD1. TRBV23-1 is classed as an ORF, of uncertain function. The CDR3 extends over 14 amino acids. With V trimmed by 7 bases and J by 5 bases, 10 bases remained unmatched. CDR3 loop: CASTLGRGRTEAFF. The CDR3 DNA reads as TGCGCCAGCACCCTGGGAAGGGGGCGGACTGAAGCTTTCTTT.